This T cell receptor (beta chain) was documented in a study of blood T cell repertoires in COVID-19. In the study overall: The study drew acute and convalescent COVID-19 samples from the United States, Italy and Spain.

Germline CDR1 and CDR2: ENHRY and SYGVKD. This CDR3 spans 15 amino acids. The V gene lost 6 bases and the J gene lost 0 bases, with 12 bases spanning the gap. Here immunoSEQ multiplex PCR was the method, and the copy in TCRdb shows in-frame clones only, minus some. The repertoire holds some 300,000 clones, approximately 90% seen once, with around 3.9% in the top ten. Only one count was recorded for this clone. Membership in each cohort depended on participant-reported clinical history. This chain uses TRBV10-3 with TRBJ2-1; possibly TRBD2 for D (5 bases). Specimen: PBMCs or T cells enriched from blood (not recorded which). This clonotype originated in a woman aged 25-40 years who had been exposed to COVID-19. This CDR3 is CAIRPTRSSYNEQFF. The CDR3 region has the DNA TGTGCCATCAGACCTACTAGGAGCTCCTACAATGAGCAGTTCTTC.